The 26 T cell receptor beta chains below were found in one sample sequenced in a study of blood T cell repertoires in COVID-19. Here immunoSEQ multiplex PCR was the method, and the copy in TCRdb shows in-frame clones only, minus some. In the table there are about 190,000 clones, approximately 88% of which are singletons. Material for sequencing was PBMCs or T cells enriched from blood (not recorded which). These receptors all come from a woman aged 25 to 39 who had recovered from COVID-19.

The chain has TRBV12-3 or TRBV12-4 and TRBJ2-7, with TRBD1 as a possible D gene (5 bases). CDR3 length equals 13 residues. The germline V and J ends were trimmed by 5 bases and 3 bases, with 11 bases remaining between them. This CDR3 reads CASSPDSNYEQYF. The CDR3 DNA is TGTGCCAGCAGTCCTGACAGTAACTACGAGCAGTACTTC.

This clone was picked up one time. This sequence joins TRBV11-3 and TRBJ1-5; 8 bases map to TRBD1. Trimming cost V 8 bases and J 2 bases; bases outside gene matches: 2. CDR3 length: 13 amino acids. Germline CDR1 and CDR2: SGHNT and YENEEA. CDR3 DNA: TGTGCCAGCCGACAGGGGCGCAATCAGCCCCAGCATTTT. Translating it yields CASRQGRNQPQHF.

This clone appeared a few times. This rearrangement joins TRBV5-1 to TRBJ2-1; D may be TRBD2 (5 bases). Germline V gene sequence: CDR1 SGHRS, CDR2 YFSETQ. The CDR3 covers 13 residues. With 5 bases removed from V and 6 bases from J, the gap between germline ends came to 12 bases. CDR3 protein: CASRASSLNEQFF. CDR3 DNA: TGCGCCAGCAGGGCGTCTAGCCTCAATGAGCAGTTCTTC.

The J gene is TRBJ2-2, the V gene TRBV24-1; 8 bases are a match to TRBD2. From germline, CDR1 is KGHDR and CDR2 SFDVKD. The V gene end was trimmed by 3 bases and the J gene end by 5 bases; junction bases not matched to a gene: 7. The CDR3 runs 16 residues. The CDR3 bases are TGTGCCACCAGTGATCGTTTAGCGGGGTCGACCGGGGAGCTGTTTTTT. Amino acid sequence: CATSDRLAGSTGELFF.

This clone was observed a handful of times. The chain has TRBV5-4 and TRBJ1-2, with 9 bases lining up with TRBD1. The V gene end was trimmed by 4 bases and the J gene end by 8 bases; junction bases not matched to a gene: 6. The CDR3 sequence is 13 residues long. Germline-derived CDR1 and CDR2 are SGHNT and YYREEE (reference sequence). Written as DNA, the CDR3 is TGTGCCAGCAGCGGGACAGGGATGGAAGGCTACACCTTC. Its translation: CASSGTGMEGYTF.

The chain employs TRBV5-1 and TRBJ1-5, with D possibly matching TRBD1 (6 bases). V lost 1 base, J lost 8 bases, and 13 bases lay in between. The germline V gene encodes CDR1 SGHRS and CDR2 YFSETQ. This CDR3 has 14 amino acids. The CDR3 DNA sequence: TGCGCCAGCAGCTTGTGGGGGGGCTCTGAGCCCCAGCATTTT. Residues: CASSLWGGSEPQHF.

The chain recombines TRBV5-4 with TRBJ2-7; 10 nucleotides agree with TRBD1. After removal of 4 bases from V and 4 bases from J, the junction contained 5 bases not matched to a gene. The CDR3 consists of 14 residues. Germline V gene sequence: CDR1 SGHNT, CDR2 YYREEE (reference sequence). The CDR3 DNA follows: TGTGCCAGCAGCCGCATGGGACAGGGGTACGAGCAGTACGTC. It codes for CASSRMGQGYEQYV.

CDR3 DNA: TGCGCCAGCAGCTTCTACCAGGGCACAGATACGCAGTATTTT. Translated: CASSFYQGTDTQYF. The genes are TRBV5-1 and TRBJ2-3; D call uncertain. The CDR3 has 14 residues. Germline V lookup: CDR1 SGHRS, CDR2 YFSETQ. V shed 2 bases and J shed 1 base, with 8 bases lying between them. Full variable domain (outside the CDR3, taken from reference TRBV5-1 and TRBJ2-3): KAGVTQTPRYLIKTRGQQVTLSCSPISGHRSVSWYQQTPGQGLQFLFEYFSETQRNKGNFPGRFSGRQFSNSRSEMNVSTLELGDSALYLCASSFYQGTDTQYFGPGTRLTVL.

The rearrangement links TRBV3-1 (or the pseudogene TRBV3-2) to TRBJ2-5, with D maybe TRBD2 (5 bases). This CDR3 has 12 amino acids. Per the germline V gene, CDR1 is LGHDT and CDR2 is YNNKEL (reference sequence). V was cut by 1 base and J by 5 bases, with 5 bases left in between. The CDR3 DNA follows: TGTGCCAGCAGCCAAGCGGGGGAGACCCAGTACTTC. Its translation: CASSQAGETQYF.

The chain recombines TRBV4-1 with TRBJ1-1; possible D gene TRBD1, 6 bases. The CDR3 has 14 amino acids. V lost 4 bases to trimming and J lost 5 bases, with 14 bases between them. Germline V gene lookup returns CDR1 MGHRA and CDR2 YSYEKL. CDR3: CASSLEGGETEAFF. CDR3 nucleotides: TGCGCCAGCAGCCTGGAAGGGGGGGAGACTGAAGCTTTCTTT.

J is TRBJ1-5 and V is TRBV6-5, with 9 bases fitting TRBD1. The CDR3 runs to 13 residues. Germline values: CDR1 MNHEY, CDR2 SVGAGI. V was clipped by 6 bases and J by 6 bases; unmatched bases: 3. The CDR3 DNA follows: TGTGCCAGCAGACAGGGGGCCTCTCAGCCCCAGCATTTT. Amino acids: CASRQGASQPQHF.

The chain carries TRBV18 and TRBJ1-3, with a possible D match to TRBD1 (6 bases). This CDR3 spans 15 amino acids. Germline loops: CDR1 KGHSH, CDR2 LQKENI. The V gene lost 2 bases and the J gene lost 4 bases, with 12 bases spanning the gap. The CDR3 nucleotides are TGTGCCAGCTCACCAATACAGGGTATGGGAAACACCATATATTTT. It codes for CASSPIQGMGNTIYF. Drawing the rest from reference TRBV18 and TRBJ1-3, the complete variable domain is NAGVMQNPRHLVRRRGQEARLRCSPMKGHSHVYWYRQLPEEGLKFMVYLQKENIIDESGMPKERFSAEFPKEGPSILRIQQVVRGDSAAYFCASSPIQGMGNTIYFGEGSWLTVV.

The genes are TRBV21-1 and TRBJ1-2. TRBV21-1 is annotated as a pseudogene. The CDR3 loop spans 19 amino acids. The CDR3 DNA sequence: TGTGCCAGCAGCAAAGTGGAGGTTGGAGCAGCCCCCCGAGGCTATGGCTACACCTTC. Its translation is CASSKVEVGAAPRGYGYTF.

This clone was recorded a few times. V and J are TRBV28 and TRBJ1-4; unclear D gene. Germline V gives CDR1 MDHEN, CDR2 SYDVKM. Trimming stripped 5 bases from V and 0 bases from J, with 13 bases between. CDR3 length: 16 residues. CDR3 in DNA: TGTGCCAGCAGTAGTAGTCCGACTGCAACTAATGAAAAACTGTTTTTT. It codes for CASSSSPTATNEKLFF.

The J gene is TRBJ1-4, the V gene TRBV14; TRBD1 matches at 12 bases. The germline V gene encodes CDR1 SGHDN and CDR2 FVKESK. Losses at the gene ends were 1 base for V and 8 bases for J; bases not matched to a gene: 5. The CDR3 has 16 residues. The CDR3 here is CASSQGWDRGREKLFF. CDR3 nucleotide sequence: TGTGCCAGCAGCCAAGGCTGGGACAGGGGGCGAGAAAAACTGTTTTTT.

This clone has only a few counts. The rearrangement joins TRBV5-1 to TRBJ2-2; 12 bases are shared with TRBD2. This CDR3 has 16 amino acids. Per the germline V gene, CDR1 is SGHRS and CDR2 is YFSETQ. Trimming took 4 bases from V and 1 from J; bases not matched to a gene: 2. CDR3 residues: CASSQLAGGNTGELFF. CDR3 coding DNA: TGCGCCAGCAGCCAACTAGCGGGGGGGAACACCGGGGAGCTGTTTTTT. Full variable domain (rest looked up from reference TRBV5-1 and TRBJ2-2): KAGVTQTPRYLIKTRGQQVTLSCSPISGHRSVSWYQQTPGQGLQFLFEYFSETQRNKGNFPGRFSGRQFSNSRSEMNVSTLELGDSALYLCASSQLAGGNTGELFFGEGSRLTVL.

CDR3 nucleotide sequence: TGTGCCAGCAGTCGGGGGAGCAATCAGCCCCAGCATTTT. Protein product: CASSRGSNQPQHF. The chain has TRBV2 and TRBJ1-5, with D possibly TRBD1 on 5 matching bases. This CDR3 is 13 amino acids long. CDR1 SNHLY and CDR2 FYNNEI come from the germline V gene. V was pared by 5 bases and J by 1 base, with 6 bases between.

CDR3 in DNA: TGTGCCAGCAGCGTAGTGGCGACTAGCACAGATACGCAGTATTTT. Translating it yields CASSVVATSTDTQYF. The rearrangement joins TRBV9 to TRBJ2-3; D is unclear. Germline CDR1 and CDR2: SGDLS and YYNGEE. The CDR3 covers 15 residues. V was pared by 0 bases and J by 0 bases, with 8 bases between.

The chain couples TRBV28 to TRBJ1-2, with a possible D match to TRBD1 (5 bases). V lost 4 bases and J lost 3, with 15 bases in between. The CDR3 runs 15 residues. Germline V CDR1 and CDR2: MDHEN, SYDVKM. The DNA of the CDR3 is TGTGCCAGCAGTTCGGGCGGGGACGGGCACTATGGCTACACCTTC. It translates to CASSSGGDGHYGYTF.

This chain links TRBV5-1 with TRBJ1-1; D perhaps matches TRBD1 (6 bases). Germline loops: CDR1 SGHRS, CDR2 YFSETQ. The ends were cut back, 1 base at V and 0 bases at J, with 31 bases in the middle. CDR3 size: 22 residues. CDR3 region: CASSLRAEVRTASFSMNTEAFF. Written as DNA, the CDR3 is TGCGCCAGCAGCTTGAGGGCCGAAGTTAGGACAGCGAGTTTCTCCATGAACACTGAAGCTTTCTTT.

The rearrangement joins TRBV5-6 to TRBJ1-1; tentative D call: TRBD1 (5 bases). Deletions cut 6 bases from V and 5 bases from J, with 14 bases between. Germline lookup yields CDR1 SGHDT and CDR2 YYEEEE. CDR3 length: 13 residues. The CDR3 loop reads CASTPGRVTEAFF. CDR3 in DNA: TGTGCCAGCACCCCAGGGAGGGTGACTGAAGCTTTCTTT.

This clone was detected only a few times. The J gene is TRBJ1-5, the V gene TRBV19; TRBD1 might be the D (6 bases). CDR1 and CDR2 (germline): LNHDA, SQIVND (reference sequence). The V end lost 9 bases, the J end lost 2 bases, and 14 bases lay between the germline ends. This CDR3 is built from 14 residues. As DNA, the CDR3 is TGTGCCAGCCGCGACAGGTTTGGCAATCAGCCCCAGCATTTT. Amino acid sequence: CASRDRFGNQPQHF.

As for this clone: Other DNA sequences of this sample code for an identical CDR3. The chain couples TRBV6-1 to TRBJ2-7; 9 nucleotides line up with TRBD1. Germline lookup yields CDR1 MNHNS and CDR2 SASEGT. V lost 2 bases, J lost 2 bases, and 4 bases stayed unmatched. This CDR3 spans 15 amino acids. The CDR3 reads CASSERQGGPYEQYF. In DNA form, the CDR3 reads TGTGCCAGCAGTGAAAGACAGGGGGGCCCCTACGAGCAGTACTTC.

This rearrangement joins TRBV11-2 to TRBJ2-3; TRBD2 matches at 11 bases. The CDR3 is 14 amino acids. From germline, CDR1 is SGHAT and CDR2 FQNNGV. The V segment lost 6 bases and the J segment 4 bases; nucleotides outside the gene matches: 3. CDR3 residues: CASSQGLAADTQYF. The CDR3, as DNA: TGTGCCAGCAGTCAGGGACTAGCGGCAGATACGCAGTATTTT.

The chain has TRBV5-8 and TRBJ1-5, with D unresolved. The CDR3 has 15 residues. Trimming took off 0 bases at V and 0 bases at J, with 7 bases between the two ends. Germline CDR1 is SGHTS and CDR2 is YDEGEE. CDR3 protein: CASSLEQYSNQPQHF. The CDR3 bases are TGTGCCAGCAGCTTGGAGCAATATAGCAATCAGCCCCAGCATTTT. The whole variable domain, filled in from reference TRBV5-8 and TRBJ1-5, reads EAGVTQSPTHLIKTRGQQATLRCSPISGHTSVYWYQQALGLGLQFLLWYDEGEERNRGNFPPRFSGRQFPNYSSELNVNALELEDSALYLCASSLEQYSNQPQHFGDGTRLSIL.

This clone was observed a handful of times. V gene TRBV5-1 combines with J gene TRBJ1-6; D remains unclear. Germline V CDR1 and CDR2: SGHRS, YFSETQ. V was trimmed by 3 bases and J by 9 bases, leaving 10 bases between them. This CDR3 is built from 13 residues. CDR3 DNA sequence: TGCGCCAGCAGCTCCGGACTCATTTCACCCCTCCACTTT. This encodes CASSSGLISPLHF.